This passage covers 5 T cell receptor beta chains from one sample sequenced in a study of cytomegalovirus exposure and HLA in healthy donors. This PCR relied on a set of 60 Vbeta primers and 13 Jbeta primers. This table comes from immunoSEQ multiplex PCR, and its TCRdb copy is limited to in-frame clones, with some not included. This sample has about 110,000 clones, with less than 70% found just once. Sequencing was done on a sample of PBMCs. The receptors stem from a woman in her seventies in good health and CMV-seropositive.

The chain is built from TRBV10-3 and TRBJ2-5; D remains unclear. In germline, CDR1 is ENHRY, CDR2 SYGVKD. The CDR3 spans 12 residues. V was clipped by 3 bases and J by 5 bases, with 7 bases between them. The CDR3 nucleotides are TGTGCCATCAGTGATTCACGGGAGACCCAGTACTTC. Amino acids: CAISDSRETQYF.

This sequence joins TRBV5-6 and TRBJ2-5; 13 bases agree with TRBD2. The CDR3 extends over 15 amino acids. CDR1 and CDR2 from the germline V gene are SGHDT and YYEEEE. Trimming took 2 bases from V and 2 from J; bases not matched to a gene: 0. The CDR3 spells CASSLLAGGQETQYF. The DNA of the CDR3 is TGTGCCAGCAGCTTACTAGCGGGGGGGCAAGAGACCCAGTACTTC.

J is TRBJ1-2 and V is TRBV2; the match to TRBD1 covers 8 bases. The CDR3 totals 14 residues. Per the germline V gene, CDR1 is SNHLY and CDR2 is FYNNEI. V gave up 8 bases and J gave up 3 bases; unmatched junction bases: 8. CDR3 nucleotides: TGTGCCAGCGGGGGACAGGTGGGGGACTATGGCTACACCTTC. Protein: CASGGQVGDYGYTF.

This clone was found a few times. V is TRBV27 and J is TRBJ2-7, with a possible D match to TRBD1 (6 bases). Germline values: CDR1 MNHEY, CDR2 SMNVEV (reference sequence). CDR3 length: 15 amino acids. The V end was cut by 6 bases, the J end by 6 bases, with 21 bases between. DNA of the CDR3: TGTGCCAGCAGCCCCAGGGGTCTACTAGTCCCCGAGCAGTACTTC. Translation: CASSPRGLLVPEQYF.

The chain recombines TRBV19 with TRBJ1-1, with TRBD1 identical over 9 bases. Germline V CDR1 and CDR2: LNHDA, SQIVND (reference sequence). The CDR3 is 14 residues long. V shed 6 bases, J shed 1 base, and the junction held 3 bases outside the gene matches. The CDR3 region has the DNA TGTGCCAGTAGGACGGACAGGGGGAACACTGAAGCTTTCTTT. It encodes CASRTDRGNTEAFF. Full variable domain (remainder filled in from reference TRBV19 and TRBJ1-1): DGGITQSPKYLFRKEGQNVTLSCEQNLNHDAMYWYRQDPGQGLRLIYYSQIVNDFQKGDIAEGYSVSREKKESFPLTVTSAQKNPTAFYLCASRTDRGNTEAFFGQGTRLTVV.